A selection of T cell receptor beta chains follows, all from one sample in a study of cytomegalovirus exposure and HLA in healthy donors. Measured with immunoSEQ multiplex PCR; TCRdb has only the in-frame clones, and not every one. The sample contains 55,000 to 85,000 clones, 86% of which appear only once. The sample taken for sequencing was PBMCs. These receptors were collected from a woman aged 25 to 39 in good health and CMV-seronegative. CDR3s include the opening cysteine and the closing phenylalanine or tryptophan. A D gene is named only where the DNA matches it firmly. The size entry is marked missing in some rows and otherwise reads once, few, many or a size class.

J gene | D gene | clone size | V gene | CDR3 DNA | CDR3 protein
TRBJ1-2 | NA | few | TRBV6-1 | TGTGCCAGCAGTGGGCCCGAGGGAGGTTATGGCTACACCTTC | CASSGPEGGYGYTF
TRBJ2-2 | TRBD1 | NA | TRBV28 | TGTGCCACCCAGACAGGGATCCGATCTGGCGGGGAGCTGTTTTTT | CATQTGIRSGGELFF
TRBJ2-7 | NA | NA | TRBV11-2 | TGTGCCAGCAGCTTGGGTCGCGGGGACGAGCAGTACTTC | CASSLGRGDEQYF
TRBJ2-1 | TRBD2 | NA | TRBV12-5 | TGTGCTAGTGGTAACGCAGCGGGACTCATCGGGGATGAGCAGTTCTTC | CASGNAAGLIGDEQFF
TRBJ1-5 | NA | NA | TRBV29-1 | TGCAGCGTTTACGACGGACACAATCAGCCCCAGCATTTT | CSVYDGHNQPQHF
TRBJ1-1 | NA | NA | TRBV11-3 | TGTGCCAGCAGCTTGCAGGGAAGGACTGAAGCTTTCTTT | CASSLQGRTEAFF
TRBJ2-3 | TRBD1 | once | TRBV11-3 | TGTGCCAGCAGCCCCCGACAGGGGAGCACAGATACGCAGTATTTT | CASSPRQGSTDTQYF
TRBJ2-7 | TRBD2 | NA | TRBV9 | TGTGCCAGCAGCGTAGTTCGTACTAGCGGTAGGAGCTCCTACGAGCAGTACTTC | CASSVVRTSGRSSYEQYF
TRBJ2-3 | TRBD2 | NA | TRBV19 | TGTGCCAGTTGCCCTAGCGGGGGTAGCACAGATACGCAGTATTTT | CASCPSGGSTDTQYF
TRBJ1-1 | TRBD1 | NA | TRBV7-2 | TGTGCCAGCAGCTTCCAGGGGGGAGGCACTGAAGCTTTCTTT | CASSFQGGGTEAFF
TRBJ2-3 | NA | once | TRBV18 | TGTGCCAGCTCCTACACCTCAACCGGGAGCGGGAGCACAGATACGCAGTATTTT | CASSYTSTGSGSTDTQYF
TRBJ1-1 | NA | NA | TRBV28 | TGTGCCAGAGCCTTTGCAGGGGAAGGCACTGAAGCTTTCTTT | CARAFAGEGTEAFF
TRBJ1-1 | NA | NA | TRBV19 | TGTGCCAGTAGTTTCTCACAGGGAAGGACTGAAGCTTTCTTT | CASSFSQGRTEAFF
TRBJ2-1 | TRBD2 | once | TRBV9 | TGTGCCAGCAGCCAGGATAGCGGGGTACTCAATGAGCAGTTCTTC | CASSQDSGVLNEQFF
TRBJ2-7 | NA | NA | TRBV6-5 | TGTGCCAGCAGTTACTCGCCGGAACGACATTACGAGCAGTACTTC | CASSYSPERHYEQYF
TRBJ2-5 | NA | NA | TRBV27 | TGTGCCAGCAGTTCATACTCTCAAGAGACCCAGTACTTC | CASSSYSQETQYF
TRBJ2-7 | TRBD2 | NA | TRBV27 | TGTGCCAGCAGTGACCTAGCGGACTCCTACGAGCAGTACTTC | CASSDLADSYEQYF
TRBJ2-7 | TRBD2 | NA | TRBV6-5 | TGTGCCAGCAGTTACTCCGGAGCGGGAGCCTACGAGCAGTACTTC | CASSYSGAGAYEQYF
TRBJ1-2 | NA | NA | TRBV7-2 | TGTGCCAGCAGCGTACAGGGTGGGCTAAGCTATGGCTACACCTTC | CASSVQGGLSYGYTF
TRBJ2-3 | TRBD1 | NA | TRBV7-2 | TGTGCCAGCAGTTTGATGGGCAGGGGGCGCACAGATACGCAGTATTTT | CASSLMGRGRTDTQYF
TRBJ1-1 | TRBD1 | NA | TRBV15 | TGTGCCACCAGCAGCCCCCAAAGGGGCTACAGGGGCATCGCCGCTGAAGCTTTCTTT | CATSSPQRGYRGIAAEAFF
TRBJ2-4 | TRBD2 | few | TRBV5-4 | TGTGCCAGCAGCTTGTATGGCGGGAGCGATGCCAAAAACATTCAGTACTTC | CASSLYGGSDAKNIQYF
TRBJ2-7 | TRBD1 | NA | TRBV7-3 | TGTGCCAGCAGCTTAAGGGACAGGGACGGGCAGTACTTC | CASSLRDRDGQYF
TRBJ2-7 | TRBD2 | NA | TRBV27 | TGTGCCAGCAGTTGGGCGGGAGACCCCTTCTACGAGCAGTACTTC | CASSWAGDPFYEQYF
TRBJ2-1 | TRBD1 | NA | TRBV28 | TGTGCCAGCAAAGCCCAGGGGGCGTCGGATGAGCAGTTCTTC | CASKAQGASDEQFF
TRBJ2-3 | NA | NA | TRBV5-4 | TGTGCCAGCAGCTTGGGCCCCCGAGCAGATACGCAGTATTTT | CASSLGPRADTQYF
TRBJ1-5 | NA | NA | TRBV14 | TGTGCCAGCAGCCAAGAAACAGGTTCCCACAATCAGCCCCAGCATTTT | CASSQETGSHNQPQHF
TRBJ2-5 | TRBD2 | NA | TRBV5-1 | TGCGCCAGCAGCTCTGGGACTAGCGGGAACTTCCAAGAGACCCAGTACTTC | CASSSGTSGNFQETQYF
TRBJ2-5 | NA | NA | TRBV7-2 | TGTGCCAGCAGCCTAGAGGGGACACAAGAGACCCAGTACTTC | CASSLEGTQETQYF
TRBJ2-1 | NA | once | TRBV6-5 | TGTGCCAGCAGCTCCTCTACGTACCTCGACAATGGGCAGTTCTTC | CASSSSTYLDNGQFF
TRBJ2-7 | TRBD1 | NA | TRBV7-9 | TGTGCCAGCAGCTTACAGGGGGCCGGCTACGAGCAGTACTTC | CASSLQGAGYEQYF
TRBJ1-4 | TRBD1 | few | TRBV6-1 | TGTGCCAGCAGTGAAGGGACAGGAAATGAAAAACTGTTTTTT | CASSEGTGNEKLFF
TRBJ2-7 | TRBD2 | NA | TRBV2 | TGTGCCAGCAGTGAAGTCGGGGGGGAGGTGTCCTTC | CASSEVGGEVSF
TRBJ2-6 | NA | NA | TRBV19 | TGTGCCAGTAGCCTTACAGGGTTCGGGGCCAACGTCCTGACTTTC | CASSLTGFGANVLTF
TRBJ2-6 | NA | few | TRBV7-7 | TGTGCTAGCAGCCCCCGAGGGGGGGGAACTGGGGCCAACGTCCTGACTTTC | CASSPRGGGTGANVLTF
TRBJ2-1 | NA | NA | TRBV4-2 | TGTGCCAGCAGCCAAGACCCCCTTAGCGACAATGAGCAGTTCTTC | CASSQDPLSDNEQFF
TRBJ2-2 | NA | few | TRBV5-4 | TGTGCCAGCAGCTTCGCAGGATACACCGGGGAGCTGTTTTTT | CASSFAGYTGELFF
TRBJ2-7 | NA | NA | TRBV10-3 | TGTGCCATCAGTGTTAGCGACCTGGGGTACGAGCAGTACTTC | CAISVSDLGYEQYF
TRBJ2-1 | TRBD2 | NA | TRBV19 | TGTGCCAGTAGCGTAAGCGGGAGCGGACCCAATGAGCAGTTCTTC | CASSVSGSGPNEQFF
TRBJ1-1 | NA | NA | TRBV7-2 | TGTGCCAGCAGCTTAGTGTTGGAGATGAACACTGAAGCTTTCTTT | CASSLVLEMNTEAFF
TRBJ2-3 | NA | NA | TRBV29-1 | TGCAGCGTTTCCGGCGGGACAGATACGCAGTATTTT | CSVSGGTDTQYF
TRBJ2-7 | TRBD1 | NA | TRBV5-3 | TGTGCCAGAAGCTTGGTTGGACAGGGGGCCTACGAGCAGTACTTC | CARSLVGQGAYEQYF
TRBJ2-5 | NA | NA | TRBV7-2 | TGTGCCAGCAGCTCCCGTGGACCTAGCGTGCAAGAGACCCAGTACTTC | CASSSRGPSVQETQYF
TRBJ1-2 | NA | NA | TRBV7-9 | TGTGCCAGCAGCGACTCAGGGATGGGAAGCTATGGCTACACCTTC | CASSDSGMGSYGYTF
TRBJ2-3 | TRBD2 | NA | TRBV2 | TGTGCCAGCAGTGAAGCTCCTAGCGGGAGGGCCTTTTCCTCAGATACGCAGTATTTT | CASSEAPSGRAFSSDTQYF
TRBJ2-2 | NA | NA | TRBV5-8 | TGTGCCAGCAGCTTGGGGGGGTTGACAGGGAACACCGGGGAGCTGTTTTTT | CASSLGGLTGNTGELFF
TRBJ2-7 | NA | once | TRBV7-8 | TGTGCCAGCAGCTTAGCCGCAGGACTCTCCTACGAGCAGTACTTC | CASSLAAGLSYEQYF
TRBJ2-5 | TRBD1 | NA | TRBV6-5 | TGTGCCAGCAGTTACTCCGGGACAGGGGTGGAAGAGACCCAGTACTTC | CASSYSGTGVEETQYF
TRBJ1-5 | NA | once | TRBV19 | TGTGCCAGTAGTATAGCTTGGCTCAGCAATCAGCCCCAGCATTTT | CASSIAWLSNQPQHF
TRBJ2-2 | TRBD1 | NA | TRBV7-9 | TGTGCCAGCAGCCAACAGGGGGCCAACACCGGGGAGCTGTTTTTT | CASSQQGANTGELFF
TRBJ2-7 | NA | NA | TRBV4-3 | TGCGCCAGCAGCCAAGATGTGTCTAACGACTACGAGCAGTACTTC | CASSQDVSNDYEQYF
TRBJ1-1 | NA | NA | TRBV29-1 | TGCAGCGTTGAATACAGGGCTGGATTGGAAGCTTTCTTT | CSVEYRAGLEAFF
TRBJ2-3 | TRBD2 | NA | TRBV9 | TGTGCCAGCGGCACTAGCGGTAGCACAGATACGCAGTATTTT | CASGTSGSTDTQYF
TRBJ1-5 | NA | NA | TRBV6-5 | TGTGCCAGCACCAGGGATGGTAATCAGCCCCAGCATTTT | CASTRDGNQPQHF
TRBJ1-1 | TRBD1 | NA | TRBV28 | TGTGCCAGCAGTGATTATGGGACAGAGAACACTGAAGCTTTCTTT | CASSDYGTENTEAFF